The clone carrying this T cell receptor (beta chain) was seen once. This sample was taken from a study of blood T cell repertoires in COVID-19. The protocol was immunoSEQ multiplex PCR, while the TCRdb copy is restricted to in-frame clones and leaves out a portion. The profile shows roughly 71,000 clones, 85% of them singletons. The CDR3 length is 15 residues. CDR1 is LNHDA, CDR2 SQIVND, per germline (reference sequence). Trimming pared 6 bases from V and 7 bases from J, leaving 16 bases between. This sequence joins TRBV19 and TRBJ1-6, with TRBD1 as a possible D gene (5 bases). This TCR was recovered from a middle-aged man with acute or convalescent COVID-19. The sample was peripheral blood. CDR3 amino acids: CASSQTAGRNSPLHF. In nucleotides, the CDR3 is TGTGCCAGTAGCCAGACGGCAGGGAGGAATTCACCCCTCCACTTT.